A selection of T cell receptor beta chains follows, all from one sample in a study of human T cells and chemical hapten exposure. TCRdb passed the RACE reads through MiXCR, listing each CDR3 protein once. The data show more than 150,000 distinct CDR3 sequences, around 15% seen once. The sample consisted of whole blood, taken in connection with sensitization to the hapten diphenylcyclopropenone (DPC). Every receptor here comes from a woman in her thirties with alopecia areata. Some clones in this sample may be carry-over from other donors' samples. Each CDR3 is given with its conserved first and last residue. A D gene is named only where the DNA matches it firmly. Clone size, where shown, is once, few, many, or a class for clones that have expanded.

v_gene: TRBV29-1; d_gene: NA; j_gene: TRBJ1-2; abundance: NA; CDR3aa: CSVAPREAGYGYTF; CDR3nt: TGCAGCGTAGCCCCGCGGGAGGCGGGCTATGGCTACACCTTC
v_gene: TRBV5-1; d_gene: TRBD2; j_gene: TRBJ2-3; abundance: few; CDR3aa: CASSTAGGSFDTDTQYF; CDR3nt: TGCGCCAGCAGCACAGCGGGGGGATCCTTTGACACAGATACGCAGTATTTT
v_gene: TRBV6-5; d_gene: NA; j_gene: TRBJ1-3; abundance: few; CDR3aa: CASREGGSGNTIYF; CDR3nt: TGTGCCAGCAGGGAAGGAGGCTCTGGAAACACCATATATTTT
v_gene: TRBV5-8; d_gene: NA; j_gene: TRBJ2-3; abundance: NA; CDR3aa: CASSKQVLSTDTQYF; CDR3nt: TGTGCCAGCAGTAAACAGGTCCTGAGCACAGATACGCAGTATTTT
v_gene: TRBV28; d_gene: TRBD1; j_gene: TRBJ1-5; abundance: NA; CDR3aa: CASSSPDRERQPQHF; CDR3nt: TGTGCCAGCAGTTCTCCGGACAGGGAACGCCAGCCCCAGCATTTT
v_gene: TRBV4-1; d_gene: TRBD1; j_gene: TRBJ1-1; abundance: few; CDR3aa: CASSQEPVRRQGWNTEAFF; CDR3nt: TGCGCCAGCAGCCAAGAGCCGGTCCGGAGACAGGGATGGAACACTGAAGCTTTCTTT
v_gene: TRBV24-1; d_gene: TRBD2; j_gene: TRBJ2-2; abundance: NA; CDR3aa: CATEDSGPRGNTGELFF; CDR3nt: TGTGCCACGGAGGATAGCGGGCCCCGGGGGAACACCGGGGAGCTGTTTTTT
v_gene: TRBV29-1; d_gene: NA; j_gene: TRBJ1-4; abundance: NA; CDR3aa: CSVGDTPSEKLFF; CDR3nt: TGCAGCGTTGGGGACACGCCGAGTGAAAAACTGTTTTTT
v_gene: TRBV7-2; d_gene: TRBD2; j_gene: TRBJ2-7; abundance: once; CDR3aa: CASSLGLAGGVQYF; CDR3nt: TGTGCCAGCAGCTTAGGACTAGCGGGAGGCGTGCAGTACTTC
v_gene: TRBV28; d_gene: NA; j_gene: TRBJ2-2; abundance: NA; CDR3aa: CASTVGGTTGELFF; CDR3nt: TGTGCCAGCACCGTCGGAGGAACGACCGGGGAGCTGTTTTTT
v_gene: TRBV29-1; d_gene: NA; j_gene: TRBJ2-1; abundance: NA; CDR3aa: CSVVSGYNEQFF; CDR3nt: TGCAGCGTTGTCTCCGGCTACAATGAGCAGTTCTTC
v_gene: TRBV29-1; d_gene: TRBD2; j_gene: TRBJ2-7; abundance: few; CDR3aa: CSVKRSGGAHEQYF; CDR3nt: TGCAGCGTGAAACGTAGCGGGGGAGCCCACGAGCAGTACTTC